A single sample is the source of the 5 T cell receptor beta chains below, sequenced in a study of regulatory T cells in long-lasting Graves disease. Through Arm-PCR of CDR3 regions and iRepertoire HTBI primers, TCR beta libraries were built. TCRdb analysed the multiplex PCR reads with MiXCR anew, one entry per CDR3 protein. The repertoire holds some 600,000 distinct CDR3 sequences, with 15% to 20% as singletons. Time point described: newly diagnosed GD, antithyroid drugs for less than 3 months. PBMCs were the source of the RNA used for TCR sequencing. This same sample was also taken into another study, of T cells in Graves' hyperthyroidism and ophthalmopathy.

The sequencing used peripheral blood mononuclear cells (PBMCs), collected at new diagnosis, from a patient treated with antithyroid drugs. The receptor set was obtained from a man between 18 and 35 years old with Graves disease.

The chain couples TRBV10-3 to TRBJ2-3; 10 nucleotides align to TRBD2. The length of the CDR3 is 20 residues. Germline CDR1 ENHRY, CDR2 SYGVKD. V trimming: 3 bases; J trimming: 2 bases; junction bases outside the gene matches: 17. CDR3 residues: CAISDPGALLAGETTDTQYF. CDR3 nucleotide sequence: TGTGCCATCAGTGACCCCGGGGCCCTTCTAGCGGGAGAGACCACAGATACGCAGTATTTT.

This clonotype was counted only a few times. This chain joins TRBV7-9 and TRBJ2-3; TRBD1 aligns across 7 bases. V gave up 5 bases and J gave up 0 bases; unmatched junction bases: 8. The CDR3 runs to 16 residues. CDR1 is SEHNR, CDR2 FQNEAQ, per germline (reference sequence). Here the CDR3 reads CASSPGTDGSTDTQYF. The CDR3 DNA reads as TGTGCCAGCAGCCCCGGGACAGACGGAAGCACAGATACGCAGTATTTT.

In its sample, this clonotype was seen many times. V usage is TRBV7-2 and J usage is TRBJ2-3; TRBD2 agrees at 12 bases. V lost 2 bases and J lost 3; bases outside the gene matches: 9. Germline values: CDR1 SGHTA, CDR2 FQGNSA. The CDR3 totals 18 residues. The CDR3 sequence: CASSLMASGRAATDTQYF. CDR3 DNA: TGTGCCAGCAGCTTAATGGCTAGCGGGAGGGCCGCAACAGATACGCAGTATTTT.

This clonotype was recorded at least ten times. For the CDR3, the DNA is TGTGCCAGCAGACCACCCAGGGACAGAAATGAGCAGTTCTTC. Its protein product is CASRPPRDRNEQFF. The rearrangement links TRBV6-1 to TRBJ2-1; 7 positions match TRBD1. Germline V gives CDR1 MNHNS, CDR2 SASEGT. The CDR3 is 14 residues long. V dropped 6 bases and J dropped 7; count of bases not matched to a gene: 9.

The chain recombines TRBV27 with TRBJ1-4; 9 nucleotides line up with TRBD1. CDR3 length: 15 residues. Looked up from germline, CDR1 is MNHEY and CDR2 is SMNVEV (reference sequence). V dropped 6 bases and J dropped 8; count of bases not matched to a gene: 10. CDR3: CASRSYRGRWEKLFF. CDR3 sequence (DNA): TGTGCCAGCAGATCTTACAGGGGGCGCTGGGAAAAACTGTTTTTT. The whole variable domain, filled in from reference TRBV27 and TRBJ1-4, reads EAQVTQNPRYLITVTGKKLTVTCSQNMNHEYMSWYRQDPGLGLRQIYYSMNVEVTDKGDVPEGYKVSRKEKRNFPLILESPSPNQTSLYFCASRSYRGRWEKLFFGSGTQLSVL.